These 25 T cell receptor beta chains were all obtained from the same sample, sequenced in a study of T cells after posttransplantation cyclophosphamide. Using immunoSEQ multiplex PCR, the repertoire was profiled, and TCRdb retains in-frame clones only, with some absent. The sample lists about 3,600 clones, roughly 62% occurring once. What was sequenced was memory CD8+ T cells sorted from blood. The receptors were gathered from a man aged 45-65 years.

CDR3 coding DNA: TGTGCCAGCAGCTTGGCTAGCGGGGGGACAGATACGCAGTATTTT. As protein: CASSLASGGTDTQYF. The rearrangement links TRBV7-3 to TRBJ2-3; TRBD2 matches at 11 bases. Germline CDR1 SGHTA, CDR2 FQGTGA. V lost 3 bases and J lost 3; bases outside the gene matches: 2. This CDR3 spans 15 amino acids.

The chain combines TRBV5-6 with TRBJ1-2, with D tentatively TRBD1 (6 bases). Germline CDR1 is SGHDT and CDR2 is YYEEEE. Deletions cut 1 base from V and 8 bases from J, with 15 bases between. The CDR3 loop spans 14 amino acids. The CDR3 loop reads CASSLLQGLGGYTF. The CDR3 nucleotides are TGTGCCAGCAGCTTGCTGCAGGGGTTAGGAGGCTACACCTTC.

The CDR3 nucleotides read TGTGCCAGCAGCCCCCGGACAGGCCTACTCTTAGGAAACACCATATATTTT. It is translated as CASSPRTGLLLGNTIYF. This chain links TRBV7-8 with TRBJ1-3; 7 bases line up with TRBD1. The CDR3 length is 17 residues. CDR1 SGHVS and CDR2 FQNEAQ come from the germline V gene. V lost 5 bases, J lost 4 bases, and 14 bases stayed unmatched.

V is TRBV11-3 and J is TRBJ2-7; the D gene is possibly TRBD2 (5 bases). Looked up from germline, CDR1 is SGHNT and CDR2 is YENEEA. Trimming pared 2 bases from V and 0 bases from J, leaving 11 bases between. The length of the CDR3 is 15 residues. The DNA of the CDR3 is TGTGCCAGCAGCTTACCCGGGGTGGGCTCCTACGAGCAGTACTTC. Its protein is CASSLPGVGSYEQYF.

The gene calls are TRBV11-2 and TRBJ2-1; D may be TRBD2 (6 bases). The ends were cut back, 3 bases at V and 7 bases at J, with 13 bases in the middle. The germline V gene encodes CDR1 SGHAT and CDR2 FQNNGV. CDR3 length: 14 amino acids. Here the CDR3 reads CASSLGLLMNEQFF. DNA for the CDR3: TGTGCCAGCAGCTTGGGACTGCTAATGAATGAGCAGTTCTTC.

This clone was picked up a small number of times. CDR3 DNA sequence: TGTGCCATCAGTGAGTCGCTGAGAGGGTTGAACACTGAAGCTTTCTTT. It codes for CAISESLRGLNTEAFF. V is TRBV10-3 and J is TRBJ1-1; D gene uncertain. V was pared by 0 bases and J by 0 bases, with 11 bases between. Germline loops: CDR1 ENHRY, CDR2 SYGVKD. This CDR3 is 16 amino acids long.

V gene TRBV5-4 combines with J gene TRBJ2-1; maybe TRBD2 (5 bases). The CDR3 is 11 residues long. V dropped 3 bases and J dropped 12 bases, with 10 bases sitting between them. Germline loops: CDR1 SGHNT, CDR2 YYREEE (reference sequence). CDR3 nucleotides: TGTGCCAGCAGCTACCCCGCGGGGCAGTTCTTC. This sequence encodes CASSYPAGQFF.

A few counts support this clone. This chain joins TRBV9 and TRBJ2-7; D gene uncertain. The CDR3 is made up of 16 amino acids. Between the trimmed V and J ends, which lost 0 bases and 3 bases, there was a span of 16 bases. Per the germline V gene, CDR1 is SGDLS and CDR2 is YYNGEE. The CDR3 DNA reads TGTGCCAGCAGCGTAGATTCGTCAGATAATTTCTACGAGCAGTACTTC. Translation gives CASSVDSSDNFYEQYF.

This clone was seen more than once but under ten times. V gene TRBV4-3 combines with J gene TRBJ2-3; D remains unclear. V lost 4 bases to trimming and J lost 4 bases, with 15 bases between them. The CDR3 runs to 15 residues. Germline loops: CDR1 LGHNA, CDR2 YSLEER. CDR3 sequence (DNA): TGCGCCAGCAGCCTATCGCTAGAGCACTCAGATACGCAGTATTTT. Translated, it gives CASSLSLEHSDTQYF.

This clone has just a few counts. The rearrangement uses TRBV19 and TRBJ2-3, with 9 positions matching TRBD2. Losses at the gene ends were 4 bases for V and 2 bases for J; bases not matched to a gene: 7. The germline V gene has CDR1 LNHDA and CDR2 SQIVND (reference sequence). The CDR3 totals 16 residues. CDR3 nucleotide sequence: TGTGCCAGTAGTACGAGCGGGGGGTTGGACACAGATACGCAGTATTTT. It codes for CASSTSGGLDTDTQYF.

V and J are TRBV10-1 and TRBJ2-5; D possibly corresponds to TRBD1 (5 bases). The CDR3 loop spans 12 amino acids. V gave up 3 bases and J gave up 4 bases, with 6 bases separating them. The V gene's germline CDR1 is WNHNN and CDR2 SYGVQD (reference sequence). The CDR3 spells CASSDGAETQYF. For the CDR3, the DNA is TGCGCCAGCAGTGATGGGGCAGAGACCCAGTACTTC.

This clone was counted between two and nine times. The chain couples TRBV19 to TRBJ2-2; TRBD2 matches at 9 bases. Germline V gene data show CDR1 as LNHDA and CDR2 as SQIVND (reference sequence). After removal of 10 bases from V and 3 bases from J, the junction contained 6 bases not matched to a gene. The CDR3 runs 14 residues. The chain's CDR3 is CATSSGEDTGELFF. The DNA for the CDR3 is TGTGCCACGTCTAGCGGGGAGGACACCGGGGAGCTGTTTTTT.

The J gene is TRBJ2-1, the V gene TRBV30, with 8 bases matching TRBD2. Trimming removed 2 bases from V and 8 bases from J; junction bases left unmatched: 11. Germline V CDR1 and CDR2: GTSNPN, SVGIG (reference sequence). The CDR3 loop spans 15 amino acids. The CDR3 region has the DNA TGTGCCTGGAGTCTTACGGGGGGGAGGCTCGATGAGCAGTTCTTC. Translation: CAWSLTGGRLDEQFF.

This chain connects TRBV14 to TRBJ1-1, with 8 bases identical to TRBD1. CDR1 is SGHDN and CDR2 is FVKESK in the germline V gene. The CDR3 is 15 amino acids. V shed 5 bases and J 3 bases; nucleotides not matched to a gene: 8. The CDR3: CASSSQGALHTEAFF. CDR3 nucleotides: TGTGCCAGCAGCTCCCAGGGGGCGCTTCACACTGAAGCTTTCTTT.

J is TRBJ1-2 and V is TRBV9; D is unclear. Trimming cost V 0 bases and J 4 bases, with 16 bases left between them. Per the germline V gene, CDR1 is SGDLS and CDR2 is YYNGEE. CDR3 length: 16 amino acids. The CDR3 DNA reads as TGTGCCAGCAGCGTAGCTGGGGAGGGAGTTTCCTATGGCTACACCTTC. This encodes CASSVAGEGVSYGYTF.

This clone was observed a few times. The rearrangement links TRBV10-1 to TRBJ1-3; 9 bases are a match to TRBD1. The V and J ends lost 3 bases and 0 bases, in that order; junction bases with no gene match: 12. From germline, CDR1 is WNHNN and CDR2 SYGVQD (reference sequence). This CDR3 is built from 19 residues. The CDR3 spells CASSDSRGTGRPSGNTIYF. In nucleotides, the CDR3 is TGCGCCAGCAGTGATTCTCGAGGGACAGGGAGACCCTCTGGAAACACCATATATTTT.

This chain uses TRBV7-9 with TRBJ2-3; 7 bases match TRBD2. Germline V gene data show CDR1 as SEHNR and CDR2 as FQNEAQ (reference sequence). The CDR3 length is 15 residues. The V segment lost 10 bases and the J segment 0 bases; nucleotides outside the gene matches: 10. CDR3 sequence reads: CATTSGGSSTDTQYF. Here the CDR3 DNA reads TGTGCCACCACCTCGGGGGGAAGCAGCACAGATACGCAGTATTTT.

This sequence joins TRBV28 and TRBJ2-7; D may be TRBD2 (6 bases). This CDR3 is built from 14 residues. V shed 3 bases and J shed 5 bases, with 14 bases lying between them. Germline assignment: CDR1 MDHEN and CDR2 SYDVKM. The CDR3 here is CASSLGREVDEQYF. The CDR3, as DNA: TGTGCCAGCAGTTTGGGCAGGGAGGTTGACGAGCAGTACTTC.

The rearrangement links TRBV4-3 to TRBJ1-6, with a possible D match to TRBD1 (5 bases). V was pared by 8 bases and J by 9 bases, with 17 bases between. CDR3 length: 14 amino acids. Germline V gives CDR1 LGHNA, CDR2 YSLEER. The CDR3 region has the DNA TGCGCCAGCTCCTTTGCGGGGGGAGGTTCACCCCTCCACTTT. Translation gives CASSFAGGGSPLHF.

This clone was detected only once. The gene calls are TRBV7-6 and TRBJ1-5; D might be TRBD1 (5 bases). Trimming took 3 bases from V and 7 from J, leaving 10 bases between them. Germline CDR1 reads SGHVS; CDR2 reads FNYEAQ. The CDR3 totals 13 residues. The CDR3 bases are TGTGCCAGCAGCTTTGGGGGGGAACAGCCCCAGCATTTT. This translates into CASSFGGEQPQHF.

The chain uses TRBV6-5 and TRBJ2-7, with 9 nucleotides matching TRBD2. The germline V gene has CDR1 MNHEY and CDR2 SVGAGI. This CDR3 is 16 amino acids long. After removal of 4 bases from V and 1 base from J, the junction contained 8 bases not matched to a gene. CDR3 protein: CASSLIAGVGSYEQYF. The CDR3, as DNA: TGTGCCAGCAGTTTAATAGCGGGAGTCGGGTCCTACGAGCAGTACTTC.

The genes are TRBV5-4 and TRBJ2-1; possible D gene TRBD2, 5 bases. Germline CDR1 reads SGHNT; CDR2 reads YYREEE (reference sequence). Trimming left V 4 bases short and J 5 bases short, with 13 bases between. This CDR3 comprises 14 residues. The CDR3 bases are TGTGCCAGCAGCCAGAGTCTAGCAGACAATGAGCAGTTCTTC. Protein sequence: CASSQSLADNEQFF.

The chain's CDR3 is CASSLTGVNTEAFF. The CDR3 nucleotides are TGTGCCAGCAGTTTGACAGGGGTGAACACTGAAGCTTTCTTT. The rearrangement links TRBV28 to TRBJ1-1; 8 bases are a match to TRBD1. J was trimmed by 0 bases and V by 3 bases; bases with no gene match: 0. This CDR3 contains 14 residues. Germline CDR1 and CDR2: MDHEN and SYDVKM.

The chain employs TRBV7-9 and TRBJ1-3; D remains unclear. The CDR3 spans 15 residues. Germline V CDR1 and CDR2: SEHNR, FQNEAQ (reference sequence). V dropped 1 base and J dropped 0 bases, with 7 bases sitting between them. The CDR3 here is CASSLVGHSGNTIYF. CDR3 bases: TGTGCCAGCAGCTTAGTTGGCCACTCTGGAAACACCATATATTTT.

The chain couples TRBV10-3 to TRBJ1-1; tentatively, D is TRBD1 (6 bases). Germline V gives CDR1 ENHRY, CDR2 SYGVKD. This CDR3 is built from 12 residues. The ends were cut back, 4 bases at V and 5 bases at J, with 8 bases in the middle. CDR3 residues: CAISAGDTEAFF. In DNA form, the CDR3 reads TGTGCCATCAGTGCAGGGGATACTGAAGCTTTCTTT.